This T cell receptor beta chain was captured in a study of shared clonotypes between healthy human individuals. Study in general: CD4 naive and memory got three plates each, CD8 naive two, CD8 memory one. Study findings and constraints: In four donors, around 5% of naive CD4 clonotypes appeared in common. Large depth notwithstanding, sorted-subset sequencing proved incomplete by rarefaction.

As defined, naive CD8 cells were CD45RO-negative and positively selected for CCR7, with terminally differentiated effector memory CD45RA+ cells excluded. Turning to this clone: Its antigen is still unknown.

The CDR3 is 16 amino acids. From germline, CDR1 is SGHTA and CDR2 FQGNSA. Trimming removed 2 bases at V and 4 bases at J, with 15 bases between. Repertoires were generated with immunoSEQ multiplex PCR, while TCRdb's copy carries only in-frame clones and drops some. The sample shows about 700,000 clones, 92% of them seen only once. The source of this sequence is a man between 25 and 39 years old in good health. Sequencing was performed on naive CD8+ T cells sorted from blood. The chain couples TRBV7-2 to TRBJ1-5, with no clear D. CDR3 DNA sequence: TGTGCCAGCAGCTTAAGTCTGGGAAGCAATAATCAGCCCCAGCATTTT. It is translated as CASSLSLGSNNQPQHF.